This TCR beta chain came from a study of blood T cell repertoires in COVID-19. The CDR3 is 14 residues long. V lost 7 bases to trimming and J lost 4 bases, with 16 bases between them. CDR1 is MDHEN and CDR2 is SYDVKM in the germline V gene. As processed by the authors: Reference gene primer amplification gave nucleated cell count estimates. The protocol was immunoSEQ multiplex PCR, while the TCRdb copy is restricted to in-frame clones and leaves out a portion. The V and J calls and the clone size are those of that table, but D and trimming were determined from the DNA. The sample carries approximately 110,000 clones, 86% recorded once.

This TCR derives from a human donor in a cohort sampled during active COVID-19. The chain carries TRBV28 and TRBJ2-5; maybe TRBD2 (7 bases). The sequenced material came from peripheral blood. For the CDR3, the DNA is TGTGCCAGCACTAATGGGGGGGCCGGAGAGACCCAGTACTTC. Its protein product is CASTNGGAGETQYF.